These 2 T cell receptor beta chains were sequenced from one sample in a study of blood T cells in healthy people across ages. PCR was performed a second time for 7 to 11 cycles using a sample-barcoded 5' primer and a J-beta primer mix. A single record per CDR3 protein comes from TCRdb applying MiXCR to the 5' RACE reads. This sample carries over 1,300,000 distinct CDR3 sequences, approximately 59% of them seen once, and the ten largest clones take 6.5% to 8.5%. Sequencing was carried out using blood. The receptors here all came from a man in his late teens or twenties in good health.

This chain connects TRBV29-1 to TRBJ2-1; 7 bases match TRBD2. The junction had 2 bases not matched to a gene; V was cut back by 4 bases and J by 2 bases. CDR1 and CDR2 from the germline V gene are SQVTM and ANQGSEA. This CDR3 spans 13 amino acids. CDR3 amino acids: CSVAGTTYNEQFF. CDR3 sequence (DNA): TGCAGCGTTGCCGGGACTACCTACAATGAGCAGTTCTTC.

In DNA, the CDR3 is TGTGCCAGCAGGGACCTTTTAGCTGGGGCCAACGTCCTGACTTTC. Amino acids: CASRDLLAGANVLTF. The chain recombines TRBV27 with TRBJ2-6; D gene ambiguous. Germline CDR1 and CDR2: MNHEY and SMNVEV (reference sequence). This CDR3 comprises 15 residues. The V end lost 6 bases, the J end lost 2 bases, and 11 bases lay between the germline ends.